A selection of T cell receptor beta chains follows, all from one sample in a study of T cells in Graves' hyperthyroidism and ophthalmopathy. TCRdb called the multiplex PCR reads again in MiXCR, with one record for every CDR3 protein. The sample has roughly 400,000 distinct CDR3 sequences, roughly 25% seen once. Sequencing was carried out using blood. These receptors were taken from a middle-aged man with Graves' hyperthyroidism. The CDR3 runs from the conserved cysteine through the conserved F or W. Fields, in order: V gene, clone size, D gene, J gene, CDR3 protein, CDR3 DNA. A D gene is named only where the DNA matches it firmly. Not every row has a clone size; where given, it reads once, few, many or a size class.

v_call: TRBV20-1; clone_size: few; d_call: TRBD2; j_call: TRBJ2-1; cdr3_aa: CSARDPQRENNEQFF; cdr3_nt: TGCAGTGCTAGAGATCCTCAGCGGGAGAACAATGAGCAGTTCTTC
v_call: TRBV6-1; clone_size: few; d_call: NA; j_call: TRBJ1-5; cdr3_aa: CASSSRASLYSNQPQHF; cdr3_nt: TGTGCCAGCAGTTCCAGGGCAAGCCTCTATAGCAATCAGCCCCAGCATTTT
v_call: TRBV6-1; clone_size: many; d_call: NA; j_call: TRBJ1-1; cdr3_aa: CASRQGNTEAFF; cdr3_nt: TGTGCCAGCAGACAGGGGAACACTGAAGCTTTCTTT
v_call: TRBV10-3; clone_size: few; d_call: TRBD2; j_call: TRBJ2-7; cdr3_aa: CAISGSGTSVTYEQYF; cdr3_nt: TGTGCCATCAGTGGATCCGGGACTAGCGTCACCTACGAGCAGTACTTC
v_call: TRBV20-1; clone_size: NA; d_call: NA; j_call: TRBJ2-3; cdr3_aa: CSAKGLTDTQYF; cdr3_nt: TGCAGTGCTAAAGGACTGACAGATACGCAGTATTTT
v_call: TRBV6-6; clone_size: many; d_call: NA; j_call: TRBJ2-3; cdr3_aa: CASSYSGLNTDTQYF; cdr3_nt: TGTGCCAGCAGTTACTCGGGACTCAACACAGATACGCAGTATTTT
v_call: TRBV3-1; clone_size: NA; d_call: NA; j_call: TRBJ2-7; cdr3_aa: CASSQVTRGYEQYF; cdr3_nt: TGTGCCAGCAGCCAAGTCACTAGGGGTTACGAGCAGTACTTC
v_call: TRBV27; clone_size: NA; d_call: TRBD2; j_call: TRBJ2-3; cdr3_aa: CASSPRLAGGENTQYF; cdr3_nt: TGTGCCAGCAGTCCCAGACTAGCGGGGGGGGAGAATACGCAGTATTTT
v_call: TRBV5-1; clone_size: NA; d_call: TRBD2; j_call: TRBJ2-2; cdr3_aa: CASSDPGRVAGELFF; cdr3_nt: TGCGCCAGCAGCGACCCAGGGAGGGTGGCCGGGGAGCTGTTTTTT
v_call: TRBV11-3; clone_size: NA; d_call: NA; j_call: TRBJ2-4; cdr3_aa: CASSLGGKNIQYF; cdr3_nt: TGTGCCAGCAGCTTAGGCGGTAAAAACATTCAGTACTTC
v_call: TRBV6-2/TRBV6-3; clone_size: NA; d_call: TRBD2; j_call: TRBJ2-1; cdr3_aa: CASSYFPSGREAYNEQFF; cdr3_nt: TGTGCCAGCAGTTACTTCCCTAGCGGGAGGGAGGCCTACAATGAGCAGTTCTTC
v_call: TRBV19; clone_size: NA; d_call: NA; j_call: TRBJ2-1; cdr3_aa: CASSILTYNEQFF; cdr3_nt: TGTGCCAGTAGTATACTGACCTACAATGAGCAGTTCTTC
v_call: TRBV5-6; clone_size: NA; d_call: TRBD2; j_call: TRBJ2-1; cdr3_aa: CASSLSALAGGYNEQFF; cdr3_nt: TGTGCCAGCAGCTTGTCGGCTCTAGCGGGAGGTTACAATGAGCAGTTCTTC
v_call: TRBV9; clone_size: NA; d_call: TRBD1; j_call: TRBJ2-1; cdr3_aa: CASSAGTGDSAYNEQFF; cdr3_nt: TGTGCCAGCAGCGCCGGGACAGGGGATTCAGCCTACAATGAGCAGTTCTTC
v_call: TRBV11-2; clone_size: NA; d_call: TRBD2; j_call: TRBJ2-4; cdr3_aa: CASSSGLVKNIQYF; cdr3_nt: TGTGCCAGCAGCTCGGGACTAGTCAAAAACATTCAGTACTTC
v_call: TRBV19; clone_size: NA; d_call: TRBD2; j_call: TRBJ2-1; cdr3_aa: CASSILPRSGSSDNEQFF; cdr3_nt: TGTGCCAGTAGTATCCTCCCAAGAAGCGGGAGTAGCGACAATGAGCAGTTCTTC
v_call: TRBV7-9; clone_size: few; d_call: TRBD2; j_call: TRBJ2-7; cdr3_aa: CASSLRLGTSGNEQYF; cdr3_nt: TGTGCCAGCAGCTTACGTTTGGGGACTAGCGGGAACGAGCAGTACTTC
v_call: TRBV24-1; clone_size: NA; d_call: TRBD2; j_call: TRBJ2-1; cdr3_aa: CATSSGTSNNEQFF; cdr3_nt: TGTGCCACCAGTTCCGGGACTAGCAACAATGAGCAGTTCTTC
v_call: TRBV28; clone_size: few; d_call: NA; j_call: TRBJ1-3; cdr3_aa: CASRPGGDLNTIYF; cdr3_nt: TGTGCCAGCCGACCCGGGGGGGACCTCAACACCATATATTTT
v_call: TRBV19; clone_size: NA; d_call: NA; j_call: TRBJ2-1; cdr3_aa: CASSIDSGKGNEQFF; cdr3_nt: TGTGCCAGTAGTATAGATTCCGGAAAGGGGAATGAGCAGTTCTTC
v_call: TRBV5-1; clone_size: NA; d_call: NA; j_call: TRBJ2-1; cdr3_aa: CASSLVGRDRDNEQFF; cdr3_nt: TGCGCCAGCAGCTTGGTAGGGCGGGATCGGGACAATGAGCAGTTCTTC
v_call: TRBV28; clone_size: NA; d_call: TRBD1; j_call: TRBJ1-2; cdr3_aa: CASSLPGQAYGYTF; cdr3_nt: TGTGCCAGCAGTCTACCGGGACAGGCTTATGGCTACACCTTC
v_call: TRBV5-1; clone_size: few; d_call: TRBD2; j_call: TRBJ2-1; cdr3_aa: CASRLADGEQFF; cdr3_nt: TGCGCCAGCAGACTAGCGGACGGTGAGCAGTTCTTC
v_call: TRBV29-1; clone_size: NA; d_call: NA; j_call: TRBJ2-3; cdr3_aa: CSVEQGTDTQYF; cdr3_nt: TGCAGCGTTGAACAGGGGACAGATACGCAGTATTTT
v_call: TRBV28; clone_size: many; d_call: TRBD2; j_call: TRBJ2-1; cdr3_aa: CASTRLGLAGDRAYNEQFF; cdr3_nt: TGTGCCAGCACCCGACTGGGACTAGCGGGAGACAGGGCCTACAATGAGCAGTTCTTC
v_call: TRBV5-1; clone_size: NA; d_call: NA; j_call: TRBJ2-7; cdr3_aa: CASGSAYEQYF; cdr3_nt: TGCGCCAGCGGCTCCGCCTACGAGCAGTACTTC
v_call: TRBV29-1; clone_size: NA; d_call: TRBD1; j_call: TRBJ2-3; cdr3_aa: CSVAQGTDTQYF; cdr3_nt: TGCAGCGTCGCACAGGGGACAGATACGCAGTATTTT
v_call: TRBV20-1; clone_size: NA; d_call: TRBD2; j_call: TRBJ2-5; cdr3_aa: CSARVTSGRKETQYF; cdr3_nt: TGCAGTGCTAGAGTTACTAGCGGGAGGAAAGAGACCCAGTACTTC
v_call: TRBV7-2; clone_size: many; d_call: NA; j_call: TRBJ2-1; cdr3_aa: CASSSHNEQFF; cdr3_nt: TGTGCCAGCAGCTCGCACAATGAGCAGTTCTTC
v_call: TRBV24-1; clone_size: NA; d_call: TRBD1; j_call: TRBJ2-5; cdr3_aa: CATSDQVTGNMPVYF; cdr3_nt: TGTGCCACCAGTGACCAAGTGACAGGGAACATGCCTGTGTACTTC
v_call: TRBV2; clone_size: many; d_call: TRBD2; j_call: TRBJ2-1; cdr3_aa: CASTSLAGGGNEQFF; cdr3_nt: TGTGCCAGCACTAGTCTAGCGGGAGGGGGCAATGAGCAGTTCTTC